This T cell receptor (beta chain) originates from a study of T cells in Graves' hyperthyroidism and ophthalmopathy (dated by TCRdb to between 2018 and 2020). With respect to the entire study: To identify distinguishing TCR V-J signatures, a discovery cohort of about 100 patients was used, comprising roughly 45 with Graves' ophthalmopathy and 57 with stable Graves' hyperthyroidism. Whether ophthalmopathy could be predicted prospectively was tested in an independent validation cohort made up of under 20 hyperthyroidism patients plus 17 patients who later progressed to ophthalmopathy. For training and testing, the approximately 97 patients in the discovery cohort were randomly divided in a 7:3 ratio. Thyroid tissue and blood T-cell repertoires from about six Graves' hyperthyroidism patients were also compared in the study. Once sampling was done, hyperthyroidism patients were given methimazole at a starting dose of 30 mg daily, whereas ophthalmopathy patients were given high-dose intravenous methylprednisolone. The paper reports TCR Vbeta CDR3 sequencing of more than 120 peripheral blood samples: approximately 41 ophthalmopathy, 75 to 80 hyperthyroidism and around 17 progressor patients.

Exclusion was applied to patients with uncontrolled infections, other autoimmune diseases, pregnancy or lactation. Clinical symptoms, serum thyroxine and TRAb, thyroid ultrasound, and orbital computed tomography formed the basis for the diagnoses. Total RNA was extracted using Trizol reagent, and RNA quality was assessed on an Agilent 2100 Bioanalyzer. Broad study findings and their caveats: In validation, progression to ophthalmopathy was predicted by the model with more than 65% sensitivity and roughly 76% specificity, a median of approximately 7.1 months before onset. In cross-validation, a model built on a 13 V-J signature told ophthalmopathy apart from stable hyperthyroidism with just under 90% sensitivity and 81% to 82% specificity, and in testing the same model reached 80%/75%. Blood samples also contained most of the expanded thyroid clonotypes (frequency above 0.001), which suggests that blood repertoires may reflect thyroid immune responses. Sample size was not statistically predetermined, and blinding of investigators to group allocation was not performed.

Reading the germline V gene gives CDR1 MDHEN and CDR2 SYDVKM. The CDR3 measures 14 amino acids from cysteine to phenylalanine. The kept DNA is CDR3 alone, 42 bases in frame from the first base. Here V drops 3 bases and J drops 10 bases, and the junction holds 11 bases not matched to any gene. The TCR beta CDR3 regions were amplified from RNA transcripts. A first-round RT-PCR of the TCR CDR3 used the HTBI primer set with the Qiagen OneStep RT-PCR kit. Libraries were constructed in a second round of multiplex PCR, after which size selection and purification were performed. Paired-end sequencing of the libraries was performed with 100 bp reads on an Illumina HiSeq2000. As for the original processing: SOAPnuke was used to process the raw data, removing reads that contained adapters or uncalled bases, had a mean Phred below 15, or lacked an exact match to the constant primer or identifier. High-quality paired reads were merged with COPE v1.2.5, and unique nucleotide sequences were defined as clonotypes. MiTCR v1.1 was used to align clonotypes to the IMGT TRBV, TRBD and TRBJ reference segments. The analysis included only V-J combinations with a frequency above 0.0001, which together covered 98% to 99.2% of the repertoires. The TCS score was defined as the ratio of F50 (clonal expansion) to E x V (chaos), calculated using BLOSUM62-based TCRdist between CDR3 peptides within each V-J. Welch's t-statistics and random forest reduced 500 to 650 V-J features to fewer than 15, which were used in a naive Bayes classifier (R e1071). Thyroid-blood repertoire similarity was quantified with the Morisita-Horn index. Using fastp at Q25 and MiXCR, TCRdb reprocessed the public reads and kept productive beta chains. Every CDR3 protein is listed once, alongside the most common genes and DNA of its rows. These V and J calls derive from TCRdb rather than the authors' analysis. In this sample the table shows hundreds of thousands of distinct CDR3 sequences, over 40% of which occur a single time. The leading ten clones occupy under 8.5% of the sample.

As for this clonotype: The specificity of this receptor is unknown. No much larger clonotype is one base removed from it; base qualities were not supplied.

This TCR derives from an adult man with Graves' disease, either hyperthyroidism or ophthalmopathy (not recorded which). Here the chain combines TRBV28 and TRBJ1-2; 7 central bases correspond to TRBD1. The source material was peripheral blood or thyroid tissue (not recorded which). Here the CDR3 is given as CASSFGGTAPVYTF. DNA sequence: TGTGCCAGCAGTTTTGGGGGGACAGCCCCTGTCTACACCTTC.